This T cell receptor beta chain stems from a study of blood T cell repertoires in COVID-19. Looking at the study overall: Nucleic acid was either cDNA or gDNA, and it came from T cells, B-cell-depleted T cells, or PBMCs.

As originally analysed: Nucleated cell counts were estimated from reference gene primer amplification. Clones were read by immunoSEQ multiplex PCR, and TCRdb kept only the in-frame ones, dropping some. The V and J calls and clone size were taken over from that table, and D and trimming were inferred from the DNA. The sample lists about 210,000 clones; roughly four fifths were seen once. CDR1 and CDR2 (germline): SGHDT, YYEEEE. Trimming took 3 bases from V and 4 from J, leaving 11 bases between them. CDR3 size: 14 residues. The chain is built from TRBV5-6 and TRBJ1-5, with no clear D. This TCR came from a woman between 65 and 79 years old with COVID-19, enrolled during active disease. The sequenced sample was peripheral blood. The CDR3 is CASSSDGWNQPQHF. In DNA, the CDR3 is TGTGCCAGCAGCTCCGACGGGTGGAATCAGCCCCAGCATTTT.